This TCR beta chain emerged from a study of molecular identifiers for immune sequencing clone quantification (dated by TCRdb to 2016 to 2019). Notes on the research overall: For a replicate experiment, RNA from roughly 21,000 or 96,000 naive CD8 T cells was divided into five aliquots, of which four were sequenced. This methods study benchmarked molecular-identifier clustering-based TCR repertoire sequencing (MIDCIRS) and TCR RNA copy counting, using CD8 T cells to do so.

Naive CD8 T cell libraries were made from about 21,000 to 970,000 sorted cells using 10%, 30% or 50% of purified RNA. Naive CD8 T cells, defined as CD8+CD4-CCR7+CD45RA+, were FACS-sorted into RLT Plus buffer on a BD FACSAria II. Detection sensitivity was tested by spiking Jurkat RNA equal to some 11 TCR copies' worth into samples containing roughly 19,000-1,100,000 naive CD8 T cells. CD8 T cells were enriched with RosetteSep CD8+ T Cell Enrichment Cocktail and Ficoll-Paque, followed by ACK red cell lysis. The paper as a whole reports these results and caveats: Spiked-in Jurkat TCR RNA equivalent to a single cell was reported to be detectable even among approximately 900,000 naive CD8 T cells. The naive libraries included spiked-in Jurkat TCR RNA (over nine copies' worth), and this RNA is not part of the donor repertoire. About three recovered TCR RNA copies per cell were obtained by modeling, versus around 9.8 by digital PCR, implying a capture efficiency of about 30%. When barcode sub-clustering was left out, chimeric consensus sequences inflated TCR diversity, with chimeras reaching as high as 47%. In CMV-specific effector cells, clones with more than 20 RNA copies accounted for over 97% of molecules, whereas in naive cells such clones accounted for under 1%. The sizes of highly expanded clones could end up underestimated when identical TCR molecules share a barcode.

The table lists this clonotype with many counts. The antigen this receptor binds is unknown. Per-base quality was not reported, and no clone a single base away is much larger than it. The protocol used for the library was PCR. TCRdb shows the sequencer as Illumina HiSeq 4000. Preparation of bulk TCR libraries followed a previously described approach, with the TCR primers listed in Table S5. Total RNA was purified with the Qiagen AllPrep DNA/RNA kit. Before analysis, reads from multiple sequencing runs of one library were combined. On the authors' methods: Only reads with exact TCR constant sequence were kept, trimmed to 150 nt, and grouped by their 12-nt molecular barcodes. Reads within each barcode group were sub-clustered using a 15% Levenshtein threshold, and quality-weighted consensus sequences were constructed for each RNA molecule. Non-functional sequences were removed, as were lower-count sequences one edit away from another. Barcode sub-clusters with fewer than 20% of the maximum read count were removed, based on fitting two negative binomial distributions. Through fastp at Q25 and MiXCR, TCRdb rebuilt clones from the public reads, retaining in-frame beta chains. Each entry is one CDR3 protein sequence, shown with its most common DNA and genes. TCRdb, rather than the study authors, made the V and J calls. In all, the sample holds about half a million distinct CDR3 sequences, and about 21% of those were seen once. About 0.78% of the sample goes to the ten largest clones.

Relative to germline, V is missing 6 bases and J is missing 2 bases, with 6 bases of the junction outside any gene match. The germline V gene (reference sequence) supplies CDR1 SEHNR and CDR2 FQNEAQ. The CDR3, from cysteine to phenylalanine, totals 15 residues. Only the CDR3 DNA is retained, 45 bases long and in frame from the first base. Recombination connected TRBV7-9 to TRBJ2-3; the junction holds 9 bases that match TRBD2. The sample consisted of naive CD8+ T cells from blood, with Jurkat cell RNA spiked in. The sample's cell subset or site label is to be understood as: FACS-sorted CD8+CD4-CCR7+CD45RA+ naive T cells. The clonotype was recovered from a human donor in good health. Some libraries in this study had Jurkat cell RNA spiked in. The CDR3 region reads CASRPASGDTDTQYF. The nucleotide sequence reads as follows: TGTGCCAGCAGGCCCGCTAGCGGGGACACAGATACGCAGTATTTT.